The rows below give T cell receptor beta chains drawn from one sample of a study of T cell changes during pregnancy in multiple sclerosis. Measured with immunoSEQ multiplex PCR; TCRdb has only the in-frame clones, and not every one. The sample has under 50,000 clones; 85% to 95% are singletons. The sample was CD8+ T cells from peripheral blood mononuclear cells, taken in the third trimester of pregnancy. The receptors stem from a female donor with multiple sclerosis, enrolled in a pregnancy study. CDR3s include the opening cysteine and the closing phenylalanine or tryptophan. D genes are given only for firm matches. Some rows mark clone size as missing; the rest say once, few, many or name a class of expanded clone.

TRBJ2-3,TRBD1,TRBV18,.,CASSPRTGDFTDTQYF,TGTGCCAGCTCACCACGGACAGGGGACTTCACAGATACGCAGTATTTT
TRBJ2-7,.,TRBV28,.,CASSLGDRSSYEQYF,TGTGCCAGCAGTTTAGGAGACAGGAGCTCCTACGAGCAGTACTTC
TRBJ1-3,.,TRBV19,.,CASKHEDTIYF,TGTGCCAGTAAGCATGAGGACACCATATATTTT
TRBJ2-7,.,TRBV5-1,.,CASSREQVPEQYF,TGCGCCAGCAGCCGTGAACAGGTGCCCGAGCAGTACTTC
TRBJ2-7,.,TRBV19,once,CASSKTGATYEQYF,TGTGCCAGTAGTAAGACAGGCGCAACCTACGAGCAGTACTTC
TRBJ2-5,.,TRBV9,.,CASSVLANPTGTPLGGARETQYF,TGTGCCAGCAGCGTCCTCGCTAACCCGACAGGAACCCCGCTTGGGGGGGCCCGAGAGACCCAGTACTTC
TRBJ2-2,TRBD2,TRBV25-1,.,CASSGRRRGGTGELFF,TGTGCCAGCTCTGGGCGCCGGCGGGGGGGGACCGGGGAGCTGTTTTTT
TRBJ1-5,TRBD1,TRBV5-5,.,CASSPGQGSNQPQHF,TGTGCCAGCAGCCCGGGACAGGGGAGCAATCAGCCCCAGCATTTT
TRBJ1-4,TRBD1,TRBV4-1,few,CASSQDSGQGYEKLFF,TGCGCCAGCAGCCAAGATTCGGGACAGGGGTACGAAAAACTGTTTTTT
TRBJ1-4,.,TRBV27,once,CASKWGTSDEKLFF,TGTGCCAGCAAATGGGGGACATCCGATGAAAAACTGTTTTTT
TRBJ2-5,.,TRBV13,.,CASSLRGGAETQYF,TGTGCCAGCAGCTTGAGAGGGGGGGCCGAGACCCAGTACTTC
TRBJ1-4,TRBD1,TRBV7-9,.,CASSPIPDREELFF,TGTGCCAGCAGCCCGATACCCGACAGGGAGGAACTGTTTTTT
TRBJ2-1,.,TRBV19,once,CASSMLGSSYNEQFF,TGTGCCAGTAGTATGCTTGGGAGCTCCTACAATGAGCAGTTCTTC